The 11 T cell receptor beta chains presented below share a single source sample, sequenced in a study of regulatory T cells in long-lasting Graves disease. The time point is: persistent/refractory GD, antithyroid drugs over 5 years with positive TRAb. Making the TCR library involved RNA that had been extracted from PBMCs. iRepertoire HTBI primers and Arm-PCR of CDR3 regions built TCR beta libraries. TCRdb re-called the multiplex PCR reads through MiXCR, storing one row per CDR3 protein. The data show hundreds of thousands of distinct CDR3 sequences, with under 25% seen just once and roughly 13% held by the top ten. This sample comprised peripheral blood mononuclear cells (PBMCs), obtained when the disease was refractory, from a patient treated with antithyroid drugs. These receptors came from a female donor with Graves disease.

The chain joins TRBV5-1 to TRBJ2-5; no clear D gene. The ends were cut back, 0 bases at V and 5 bases at J, with 8 bases in the middle. CDR1 and CDR2 from the germline V gene are SGHRS and YFSETQ. The CDR3 length is 13 residues. The DNA for the CDR3 is TGCGCCAGCAGCTTGGGGATCCTCGAGACCCAGTACTTC. Protein sequence: CASSLGILETQYF.

The chain recombines TRBV6-1 with TRBJ2-1; 7 bases fit TRBD2. The V gene end was trimmed by 1 base and the J gene end by 0 bases; junction bases not matched to a gene: 6. Germline CDR1 MNHNS, CDR2 SASEGT. This CDR3 has 17 amino acids. The CDR3 DNA sequence: TGTGCCAGCAGTGAAGGGTGGGAGCGGGGCTCCTACAATGAGCAGTTCTTC. Translation gives CASSEGWERGSYNEQFF.

The chain links TRBV9 to TRBJ2-7; TRBD1 matches 7 bases. The V gene's germline CDR1 is SGDLS and CDR2 YYNGEE. The CDR3 spans 15 residues. The V and J ends lost 0 bases and 5 bases, in that order; junction bases with no gene match: 8. The DNA of the CDR3 is TGTGCCAGCAGCGTAGGAGACAGGGAACGGGACGAGCAGTACTTC. Translated: CASSVGDRERDEQYF.

This chain joins TRBV7-9 and TRBJ2-2; possibly TRBD2 for D (6 bases). CDR1 is SEHNR and CDR2 is FQNEAQ in the germline V gene (reference sequence). Between the trimmed V and J ends, which lost 5 bases and 5 bases, there was a span of 12 bases. This CDR3 region has 14 residues. The CDR3 sequence: CASSGDAGTGELFF. The DNA for the CDR3 is TGTGCCAGCAGCGGAGACGCGGGGACCGGGGAGCTGTTTTTT.

The chain carries TRBV28 and TRBJ2-1; TRBD1 agrees at 9 bases. The V segment lost 6 bases and the J segment 4 bases; nucleotides outside the gene matches: 7. Germline-derived CDR1 and CDR2 are MDHEN and SYDVKM. The CDR3 is 15 residues long. The CDR3 DNA sequence: TGTGCCAGCAGAATACAGGGGGCGGCTTACAATGAGCAGTTCTTC. As protein: CASRIQGAAYNEQFF.

This clonotype came up a few times. The V call is TRBV6-2 or TRBV6-3, the J call TRBJ1-5; D is unresolved. Germline CDR1 and CDR2: MNHEY and SVGEGT. Trimming removed 6 bases at V and 9 bases at J, with 15 bases between. CDR3 length: 13 residues. CDR3 sequence (DNA): TGTGCCAGCAGCGAAGACCGGGTAAGGCCCCAGCATTTT. Translating it yields CASSEDRVRPQHF.

The chain combines TRBV20-1 with TRBJ1-2, with 9 bases identical to TRBD1. The CDR3 totals 14 residues. Germline CDR1 is DFQATT and CDR2 is SNEGSKA (reference sequence). J gave up 4 bases and V 5 bases, and 8 bases lay outside the gene matches. The CDR3 coding sequence is TGCAGTGCTTCCCACAGGGGGCGAGGCTATGGCTACACCTTC. It specifies CSASHRGRGYGYTF.

This clonotype was picked up many times. V gene TRBV28 combines with J gene TRBJ2-7, with no clear D. Germline CDR1 MDHEN, CDR2 SYDVKM. The V and J ends lost 5 bases and 1 base respectively, with 9 bases between them. The CDR3 runs to 13 residues. The CDR3 region is CASSVRWSYEQYF. The CDR3 coding sequence is TGTGCCAGCAGTGTCAGGTGGTCCTACGAGCAGTACTTC.

The V and J genes are TRBV20-1 and TRBJ2-7; the D call may be TRBD1 or TRBD2 (5 bases each). CDR1 and CDR2 (germline): DFQATT, SNEGSKA (reference sequence). CDR3 length: 14 residues. Trimming cost V 0 bases and J 6 bases, with 15 bases left between them. CDR3 sequence: CSARDRLPRGEQYF. In DNA form, the CDR3 reads TGCAGTGCTAGAGATCGCCTCCCGAGGGGCGAGCAGTACTTC.

The table lists this clonotype with many counts. At one end, the junction sequence differs from germline, possibly due to a read error. This chain uses TRBV28 with TRBJ1-2; D may be TRBD1 (5 bases). Germline values: CDR1 MDHEN, CDR2 SYDVKM. There are 13 residues in the CDR3. The CDR3 spells CASSGGIYYSYTF. The CDR3 bases are TGTGCCAGCAGCGGGGGTATCTACTATAGCTACACCTTC.

This clonotype has a handful of counts. The chain joins TRBV2 to TRBJ2-7; 13 bases are a match to TRBD2. CDR1 is SNHLY, CDR2 FYNNEI, per germline. The CDR3 has 17 residues. Losses at the gene ends were 6 bases for V and 5 bases for J; bases not matched to a gene: 13. Written as DNA, the CDR3 is TGTGCCAGCAGCTTAACTGGACTAGCGGGAGAAAACAACGAGCAGTACTTC. Amino acid sequence: CASSLTGLAGENNEQYF.